Shown below are 28 T cell receptor beta chains from a single sample sequenced in a study of CD8 T cells in Susac syndrome. The RNA, about 0.5 to 1 ug, was put through reverse transcription using random hexamers. TCRdb passed the immunoSEQ multiplex PCR reads through MiXCR, listing each CDR3 protein once. The data hold some 200,000 distinct CDR3 sequences, with roughly 90% observed a single time. What was sequenced was CD4+ T cells from PBMCs. These receptors were collected from a human donor with Susac syndrome.

The chain joins TRBV2 to TRBJ1-2; D is perhaps TRBD1 (5 bases). Germline CDR1 is SNHLY and CDR2 is FYNNEI. With 4 bases removed from V and 4 bases from J, the gap between germline ends came to 10 bases. The CDR3 covers 13 residues. The CDR3, as DNA: TGTGCCAGCAGTGTTGAGGGGCCCTATGGCTACACCTTC. The encoded protein is CASSVEGPYGYTF. Variable domain in full (rest from reference TRBV2 and TRBJ1-2): EPEVTQTPSHQVTQMGQEVILRCVPISNHLYFYWYRQILGQKVEFLVSFYNNEISEKSEIFDDQFSVERPDGSNFTLKIRSTKLEDSAMYFCASSVEGPYGYTFGSGTRLTVV.

The V gene is TRBV14, the J gene TRBJ2-5; a weak D match, TRBD2 (7 bases). The germline V and J ends were trimmed by 0 bases and 4 bases, with 15 bases remaining between them. Germline V gives CDR1 SGHDN, CDR2 FVKESK. This CDR3 comprises 16 residues. The CDR3 sequence is CASSQDLIGGRETQYF. As DNA, the CDR3 is TGTGCCAGCAGCCAAGATCTTATCGGGGGGCGAGAGACCCAGTACTTC.

This clonotype has a single count. This chain joins TRBV6-6 and TRBJ1-5, with D possibly being TRBD1 (5 bases). The V gene's germline CDR1 is MNHNY and CDR2 SVGAGI (reference sequence). The CDR3 sequence is 16 residues long. V dropped 5 bases and J dropped 7 bases, with 21 bases sitting between them. The CDR3 DNA reads TGTGCCAGCAGTACGGATGGGGGGTCGGGAGGGCAGCCCCAGCATTTT. Translated: CASSTDGGSGGQPQHF.

This rearrangement joins TRBV19 to TRBJ2-7, with TRBD1 matching over 11 bases. The CDR3 covers 15 residues. After removal of 5 bases from V and 3 bases from J, the junction contained 6 bases not matched to a gene. Looked up from germline, CDR1 is LNHDA and CDR2 is SQIVND (reference sequence). As DNA, the CDR3 is TGTGCCAGTAGTGGAACCGGGACAGGGGGCTACGAGCAGTACTTC. Translated, it gives CASSGTGTGGYEQYF.

This chain uses TRBV10-3 with TRBJ2-5; 9 bases map to TRBD1. The CDR3 is 14 amino acids. After removal of 7 bases from V and 2 bases from J, the junction contained 5 bases not matched to a gene. CDR1 and CDR2 from the germline V gene are ENHRY and SYGVKD. CDR3 bases: TGTGCCATCAAACCGGGACAGGGTCAAGAGACCCAGTACTTC. As protein: CAIKPGQGQETQYF.

The rearrangement links TRBV25-1 to TRBJ1-1, with D unresolved. CDR1 is MGHDK, CDR2 SYGVNS, per germline. V lost 5 bases, J lost 0 bases, and 10 bases lay in between. The CDR3 spans 14 residues. The CDR3 spells CASSSVWMNTEAFF. The DNA for the CDR3 is TGTGCCAGCAGTTCGGTATGGATGAACACTGAAGCTTTCTTT.

The chain recombines TRBV2 with TRBJ2-2, with D maybe TRBD1 (6 bases). V was clipped by 4 bases and J by 2 bases, with 8 bases between them. This CDR3 contains 14 residues. From germline, CDR1 is SNHLY and CDR2 FYNNEI. CDR3: CASSGRGNTGELFF. The DNA of the CDR3 is TGTGCCAGCAGTGGCAGGGGTAACACCGGGGAGCTGTTTTTT.

The V and J genes are TRBV19 and TRBJ2-5; no reliable D call. The CDR3 is 16 residues long. Germline values: CDR1 LNHDA, CDR2 SQIVND (reference sequence). Trimming removed 2 bases at V and 3 bases at J, with 16 bases between. CDR3 region: CASSIRPTDLEETQYF. For the CDR3, the DNA is TGTGCCAGTAGTATACGACCGACTGATCTCGAAGAGACCCAGTACTTC.

The chain recombines TRBV7-9 with TRBJ1-1, with TRBD1 matching 8 bases. There are 14 residues in the CDR3. With 5 bases clipped from V and 3 bases from J, the junction kept 5 bases outside the gene matches. Germline CDR1 reads SEHNR; CDR2 reads FQNEAQ (reference sequence). CDR3 amino acids: CASSRQGSDTEAFF. The CDR3 DNA is TGTGCCAGCAGCCGACAGGGGTCGGACACTGAAGCTTTCTTT.

In this sample, this clonotype turned up a few times. V gene TRBV9 combines with J gene TRBJ2-3; 10 nucleotides match TRBD2. There are 18 residues in the CDR3. Trimming took 4 bases from V and 4 from J; bases not matched to a gene: 15. Germline V CDR1 and CDR2: SGDLS, YYNGEE. The CDR3 is CASSPIEAGGPGADTQYF. DNA for the CDR3: TGTGCCAGCAGCCCTATTGAAGCGGGAGGGCCGGGAGCAGATACGCAGTATTTT.

The rearrangement links TRBV6-2 or TRBV6-3 to TRBJ2-2, with unresolved D. The germline gives CDR1 MNHEY, CDR2 SVGEGT. The CDR3 is 14 amino acids. The V gene lost 9 bases and the J gene lost 3 bases, with 14 bases spanning the gap. The CDR3 here is CASSATGHTGELFF. CDR3 bases: TGTGCCAGTTCCGCAACGGGCCACACCGGGGAGCTGTTTTTT.

This clonotype was seen a single time. V gene TRBV5-1 combines with J gene TRBJ2-2; tentative D call: TRBD1 (6 bases). The V gene lost 5 bases and the J gene lost 1 base, with 6 bases spanning the gap. This CDR3 region has 13 residues. Looked up from germline, CDR1 is SGHRS and CDR2 is YFSETQ. The CDR3 DNA is TGCGCCAGCAGGGACAGGAACACCGGGGAGCTGTTTTTT. This codes for CASRDRNTGELFF. The full variable domain, with the rest looked up from reference TRBV5-1 and TRBJ2-2, is KAGVTQTPRYLIKTRGQQVTLSCSPISGHRSVSWYQQTPGQGLQFLFEYFSETQRNKGNFPGRFSGRQFSNSRSEMNVSTLELGDSALYLCASRDRNTGELFFGEGSRLTVL.

This clonotype has only one observation. The chain employs TRBV18 and TRBJ2-1, with TRBD2 matching over 9 bases. Losses at the gene ends were 3 bases for V and 8 bases for J; bases not matched to a gene: 14. The CDR3 runs 17 residues. CDR1 and CDR2 (germline): KGHSH, LQKENI. The chain's CDR3 is CASSPGLAGATGDEQFF. CDR3 in DNA: TGTGCCAGCTCACCCGGGTTAGCGGGAGCGACCGGAGATGAGCAGTTCTTC.

CDR3 sequence: CASSLDPGGQETQYF. The CDR3 DNA sequence: TGCGCCAGCAGCTTGGACCCGGGAGGGCAAGAGACCCAGTACTTC. The chain carries TRBV5-1 and TRBJ2-5; TRBD2 aligns across 8 bases. V lost 0 bases, J lost 2 bases, and 3 bases stayed unmatched. There are 15 residues in the CDR3. Germline CDR1 and CDR2: SGHRS and YFSETQ.

This clonotype has only one observation. The V and J genes are TRBV12-3 or TRBV12-4 and TRBJ2-2; D ambiguous. The CDR3 is made up of 16 amino acids. Between the trimmed V and J ends, which lost 5 bases and 1 base, there was a span of 14 bases. The CDR3: CASSVWGKWNTGELFF. For the CDR3, the DNA is TGTGCCAGCAGTGTCTGGGGAAAGTGGAACACCGGGGAGCTGTTTTTT.

Only one count was recorded for this clonotype. The chain employs TRBV14 and TRBJ2-1; TRBD1 is a possible D gene (5 bases). Trimming took off 4 bases at V and 9 bases at J, with 7 bases between the two ends. This CDR3 comprises 11 residues. Germline assignment: CDR1 SGHDN and CDR2 FVKESK. The CDR3 DNA sequence: TGTGCCAGCAGCCGGGGCGTTGAGCAGTTCTTC. It is translated as CASSRGVEQFF.

The chain recombines TRBV29-1 with TRBJ1-5; D ambiguous. The V gene's germline CDR1 is SQVTM and CDR2 ANQGSEA. V was pared by 4 bases and J by 6 bases, with 13 bases between. This CDR3 has 13 amino acids. CDR3 nucleotide sequence: TGCAGCGTTGGGGTGGAATCGGGTCAGCCCCAGCATTTT. Translated, it gives CSVGVESGQPQHF.

This chain links TRBV14 with TRBJ1-4; TRBD1 matches 7 bases. This CDR3 is built from 14 residues. The J segment lost 6 bases and the V segment lost 4 bases, leaving 5 bases of the junction unmatched. Germline-derived CDR1 and CDR2 are SGHDN and FVKESK. The CDR3 is CASSRDRPYEKLFF. The CDR3 DNA sequence: TGTGCCAGCAGCCGGGACAGACCCTATGAAAAACTGTTTTTT. Variable domain in full (rest from reference TRBV14 and TRBJ1-4): EAGVTQFPSHSVIEKGQTVTLRCDPISGHDNLYWYRRVMGKEIKFLLHFVKESKQDESGMPNNRFLAERTGGTYSTLKVQPAELEDSGVYFCASSRDRPYEKLFFGSGTQLSVL.

The genes are TRBV5-1 and TRBJ2-2; 9 positions match TRBD2. The length of the CDR3 is 16 residues. V lost 5 bases to trimming and J lost 0 bases; unmatched junction nucleotides: 5. The germline CDR1 and CDR2 sequences are SGHRS and YFSETQ. The DNA of the CDR3 is TGCGCCAGCAGTCAAATAGCGGGGGCGAACACCGGGGAGCTGTTTTTT. Translation gives CASSQIAGANTGELFF.

The rearrangement joins TRBV15 to TRBJ2-1; tentative D call: TRBD2 (6 bases). V was shortened by 0 bases and J by 0 bases, with 18 bases between the two germline ends. The CDR3 sequence is 19 residues long. Germline lookup yields CDR1 LNHNV and CDR2 YYDKDF (reference sequence). The CDR3 sequence: CATSRDLRRGLSSYNEQFF. CDR3 bases: TGTGCCACCAGCAGAGATCTTCGGAGGGGATTAAGCTCCTACAATGAGCAGTTCTTC.

The rearrangement uses TRBV18 and TRBJ1-1, with D possibly TRBD1 on 5 matching bases. V shed 3 bases and J shed 0 bases, with 11 bases lying between them. This CDR3 region has 15 residues. CDR1 KGHSH and CDR2 LQKENI come from the germline V gene. CDR3: CASSPRDGMNTEAFF. CDR3 DNA: TGTGCCAGCTCACCCCGGGACGGTATGAACACTGAAGCTTTCTTT.

The rearrangement joins TRBV7-3 to TRBJ1-1; 8 bases map to TRBD1. This CDR3 contains 13 residues. Germline lookup yields CDR1 SGHTA and CDR2 FQGTGA. V lost 10 bases, J lost 0 bases, and 4 bases stayed unmatched. The DNA of the CDR3 is TGTGCCACCCGACAGGGGATGAACACTGAAGCTTTCTTT. It translates to CATRQGMNTEAFF.

V usage is TRBV5-6 and J usage is TRBJ2-7; 10 nucleotides align to TRBD2. CDR1 is SGHDT, CDR2 YYEEEE, per germline. CDR3 length equals 15 residues. V lost 1 base, J lost 4 bases, and 5 bases stayed unmatched. As DNA, the CDR3 is TGTGCCAGCAGCTTGTTGCTAGCGGGAGATTACGAGCAGTACTTC. Residues: CASSLLLAGDYEQYF.

The gene calls are TRBV4-1 and TRBJ2-2, with D uncertain. V lost 0 bases and J 2 bases, leaving 10 bases between the germline ends. Germline V lookup: CDR1 MGHRA, CDR2 YSYEKL. CDR3 length: 16 amino acids. This chain's CDR3 is CASSQETGINTGELFF. CDR3 DNA: TGCGCCAGCAGCCAAGAAACCGGTATAAACACCGGGGAGCTGTTTTTT.

V and J are TRBV5-6 and TRBJ2-3, with a weak D call TRBD1 (6 bases). CDR1 is SGHDT and CDR2 is YYEEEE in the germline V gene. With 5 bases removed from V and 9 bases from J, the gap between germline ends came to 19 bases. This CDR3 has 14 residues. CDR3 in amino acids: CASSYGQPPLTQYF. CDR3 sequence (DNA): TGTGCCAGCAGTTACGGACAGCCCCCTCTCACGCAGTATTTT.

The rearrangement joins TRBV19 to TRBJ1-6, with a tentative D call TRBD1 (5 bases). CDR3 length equals 15 residues. Trimming cost V 5 bases and J 6 bases, with 14 bases left between them. Germline CDR1 and CDR2: LNHDA and SQIVND (reference sequence). The CDR3 DNA reads as TGTGCCAGTAGTCCCCTCCGGGACCTTAATTCACCCCTCCACTTT. Its protein is CASSPLRDLNSPLHF.

The rearrangement joins TRBV5-6 to TRBJ2-1; D may be TRBD2 (5 bases). CDR1 and CDR2 from the germline V gene are SGHDT and YYEEEE. With 4 bases removed from V and 4 bases from J, the gap between germline ends came to 27 bases. The CDR3 spans 19 residues. The CDR3 sequence: CASSPPVDSNGPRYNEQFF. The CDR3 DNA is TGTGCCAGCAGCCCCCCTGTGGACTCCAATGGTCCCCGTTACAATGAGCAGTTCTTC.

The rearrangement uses TRBV19 and TRBJ2-7, with TRBD1 matching 10 bases. This CDR3 is built from 15 residues. The V segment lost 5 bases and the J segment 1 base; nucleotides outside the gene matches: 5. Germline CDR1 is LNHDA and CDR2 is SQIVND (reference sequence). CDR3 sequence: CASSSSGQGSYEQYF. The DNA of the CDR3 is TGTGCCAGTAGTTCTTCGGGACAGGGGTCCTACGAGCAGTACTTC. Filled out from reference TRBV19 and TRBJ2-7, the complete variable domain reads DGGITQSPKYLFRKEGQNVTLSCEQNLNHDAMYWYRQDPGQGLRLIYYSQIVNDFQKGDIAEGYSVSREKKESFPLTVTSAQKNPTAFYLCASSSSGQGSYEQYFGPGTRLTVT.